This is a list of T cell receptor beta chains from one sample in a study of T cell repertoires in cytomegalovirus infection. Antigen specificity for these receptors is unknown. TCRdb re-analysed the reads in MiXCR, keeping a single row per CDR3 protein. The sample has about 350,000 distinct CDR3 sequences, roughly 36% seen once. The specimen was cultured PBMCs, collected from culture after CMV antigen stimulation. The receptors were gathered from a human donor in good health (CMV status not recorded). Some clones in this sample may be carry-over from other donors' samples. The CDR3 runs from the conserved cysteine through the conserved F or W. The D gene is left open where the match is weak. Clone sizes are given selectively: once, few, many, or a class where the clone is expanded.

v_gene: TRBV6-2/TRBV6-3; abundance: few; j_gene: TRBJ2-1; d_gene: TRBD2; CDR3nt: TGTGCCAGCAGAAAAACCTTCAGACTAGCGGGAGGGCCTAGGAATGAGCAGTTCTTC; CDR3aa: CASRKTFRLAGGPRNEQFF
v_gene: TRBV5-1; abundance: -; j_gene: TRBJ2-7; d_gene: TRBD1; CDR3nt: TGCGCCAGCAGCGAGGGGACAGGGGGCTACGAGCAGTACTTC; CDR3aa: CASSEGTGGYEQYF
v_gene: TRBV11-2; abundance: few; j_gene: TRBJ2-2; d_gene: -; CDR3nt: TGTGCCAGCAGCCCGGACTACACCGGGGAGCTGTTTTTT; CDR3aa: CASSPDYTGELFF
v_gene: TRBV11-2; abundance: -; j_gene: TRBJ2-1; d_gene: -; CDR3nt: TGTGCCAGCAGCTGGAGGCCGACAGAGTTCACTCCTAATAAATACAATGAGCAGTTCTTC; CDR3aa: CASSWRPTEFTPNKYNEQFF
v_gene: TRBV28; abundance: few; j_gene: TRBJ2-1; d_gene: TRBD2; CDR3nt: TGTGCCAGCAGTTTTTGGCTAGCGGTCTACAATGAGCAGTTCTTC; CDR3aa: CASSFWLAVYNEQFF
v_gene: TRBV11-2; abundance: few; j_gene: TRBJ1-1; d_gene: -; CDR3nt: TGTGCCAGCAGCTTAGTAGTCGGGGGGAACACTGAAGCTTTCTTT; CDR3aa: CASSLVVGGNTEAFF
v_gene: TRBV4-2; abundance: few; j_gene: TRBJ2-1; d_gene: TRBD2; CDR3nt: TGTGCCAGCAGCCAAGATCGCGGGAGTCGATACAATGAGCAGTTCTTC; CDR3aa: CASSQDRGSRYNEQFF
v_gene: TRBV6-2/TRBV6-3; abundance: -; j_gene: TRBJ2-6; d_gene: -; CDR3nt: TGTGCCAGCAGTATGGTAGGGGCCAACGTCCTGACTTTC; CDR3aa: CASSMVGANVLTF
v_gene: TRBV15; abundance: -; j_gene: TRBJ2-3; d_gene: TRBD2; CDR3nt: TGTGCCACCAGCAGAGCCCAGCGGGATCATTTAGATACGCAGTATTTT; CDR3aa: CATSRAQRDHLDTQYF
v_gene: TRBV18; abundance: few; j_gene: TRBJ1-2; d_gene: -; CDR3nt: TGTGCCAGCTCACCTGAAGGGATTTATGGCTACACCTTC; CDR3aa: CASSPEGIYGYTF
v_gene: TRBV7-2; abundance: many; j_gene: TRBJ2-1; d_gene: TRBD1; CDR3nt: TGTGCCAGCAGCTCCGGGACAGGGAGGTACAATGAGCAGTTCTTC; CDR3aa: CASSSGTGRYNEQFF
v_gene: TRBV7-2; abundance: -; j_gene: TRBJ2-7; d_gene: -; CDR3nt: TGTGCCAGCAGCGTAGCGCTGACACCGTACGAGCAGTACTTC; CDR3aa: CASSVALTPYEQYF
v_gene: TRBV29-1; abundance: few; j_gene: TRBJ2-1; d_gene: -; CDR3nt: TGCAGCGTCCATCCTGGCGGGGCCACCTACAATGAGCAGTTCTTC; CDR3aa: CSVHPGGATYNEQFF
v_gene: TRBV19; abundance: -; j_gene: TRBJ2-5; d_gene: -; CDR3nt: TGTGCCAGTAGTATAAGAACGGGGCTACAAGAGACCCAGTACTTC; CDR3aa: CASSIRTGLQETQYF
v_gene: TRBV7-2; abundance: -; j_gene: TRBJ2-5; d_gene: -; CDR3nt: TGTGCCAGCAGCTTAGCAGCTAACGAAGAGACCCAGTACTTC; CDR3aa: CASSLAANEETQYF
v_gene: TRBV6-2/TRBV6-3; abundance: -; j_gene: TRBJ2-2; d_gene: -; CDR3nt: TGTGCCAGCAGTTACTCGATCCCCCTCTATACCGGGGAGCTGTTTTTT; CDR3aa: CASSYSIPLYTGELFF
v_gene: TRBV11-3; abundance: -; j_gene: TRBJ2-2; d_gene: -; CDR3nt: TGTGCCAGCAGCAAAAGCTGGGAAACCGGGGAGCTGTTTTTT; CDR3aa: CASSKSWETGELFF
v_gene: TRBV19; abundance: few; j_gene: TRBJ1-5; d_gene: TRBD1; CDR3nt: TGTGCCAGTAGCGTGACAGGGGGCTATCAGCCCCAGCATTTT; CDR3aa: CASSVTGGYQPQHF
v_gene: TRBV7-8; abundance: many; j_gene: TRBJ2-1; d_gene: -; CDR3nt: TGTGCCAGCACCTTAATCCCAAGCCTCTCCTACAATGAGCAGTTCTTC; CDR3aa: CASTLIPSLSYNEQFF
v_gene: TRBV11-2; abundance: many; j_gene: TRBJ1-2; d_gene: TRBD1; CDR3nt: TGTGCCAGCAGCTTAAGACAGGGCAACTATGGCTACACCTTC; CDR3aa: CASSLRQGNYGYTF